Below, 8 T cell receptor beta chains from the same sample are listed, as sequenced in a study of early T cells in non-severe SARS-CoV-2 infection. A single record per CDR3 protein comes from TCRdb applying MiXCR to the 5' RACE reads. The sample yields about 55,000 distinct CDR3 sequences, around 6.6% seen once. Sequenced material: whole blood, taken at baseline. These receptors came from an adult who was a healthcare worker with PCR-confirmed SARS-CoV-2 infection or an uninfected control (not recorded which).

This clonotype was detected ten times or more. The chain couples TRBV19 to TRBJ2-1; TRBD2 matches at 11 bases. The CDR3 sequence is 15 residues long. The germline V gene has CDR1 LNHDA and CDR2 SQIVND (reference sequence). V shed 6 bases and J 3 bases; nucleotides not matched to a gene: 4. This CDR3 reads CASRAGTSGYNEQFF. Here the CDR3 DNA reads TGTGCCAGTAGGGCCGGGACTAGCGGCTACAATGAGCAGTTCTTC. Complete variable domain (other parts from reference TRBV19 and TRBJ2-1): DGGITQSPKYLFRKEGQNVTLSCEQNLNHDAMYWYRQDPGQGLRLIYYSQIVNDFQKGDIAEGYSVSREKKESFPLTVTSAQKNPTAFYLCASRAGTSGYNEQFFGPGTRLTVL.

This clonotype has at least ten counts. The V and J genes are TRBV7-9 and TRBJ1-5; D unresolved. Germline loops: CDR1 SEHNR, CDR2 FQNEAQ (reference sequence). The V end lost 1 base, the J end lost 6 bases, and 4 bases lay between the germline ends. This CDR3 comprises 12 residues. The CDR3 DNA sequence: TGTGCCAGCAGCTTAGACGTTCAGCCCCAGCATTTT. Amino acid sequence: CASSLDVQPQHF.

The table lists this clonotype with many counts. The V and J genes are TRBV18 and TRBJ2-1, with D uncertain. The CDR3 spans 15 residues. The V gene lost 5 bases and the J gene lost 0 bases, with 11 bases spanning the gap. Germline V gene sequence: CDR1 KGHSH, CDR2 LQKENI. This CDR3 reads CASSLSVSSYNEQFF. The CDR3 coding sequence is TGTGCCAGCTCATTATCAGTGAGCTCCTACAATGAGCAGTTCTTC.

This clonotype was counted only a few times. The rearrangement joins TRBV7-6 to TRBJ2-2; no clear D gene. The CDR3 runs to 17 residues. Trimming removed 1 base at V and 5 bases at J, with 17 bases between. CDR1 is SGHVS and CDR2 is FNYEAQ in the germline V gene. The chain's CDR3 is CASSLVAGPVRTGELFF. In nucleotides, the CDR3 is TGTGCCAGCAGCTTAGTCGCCGGACCGGTGAGAACCGGGGAGCTGTTTTTT.

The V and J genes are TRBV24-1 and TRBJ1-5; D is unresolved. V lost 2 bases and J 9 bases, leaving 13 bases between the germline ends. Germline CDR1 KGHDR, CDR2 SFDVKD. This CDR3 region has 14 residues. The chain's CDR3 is CATSDSHSYRPQHF. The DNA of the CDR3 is TGTGCCACCAGTGATTCGCACTCCTACAGGCCCCAGCATTTT.

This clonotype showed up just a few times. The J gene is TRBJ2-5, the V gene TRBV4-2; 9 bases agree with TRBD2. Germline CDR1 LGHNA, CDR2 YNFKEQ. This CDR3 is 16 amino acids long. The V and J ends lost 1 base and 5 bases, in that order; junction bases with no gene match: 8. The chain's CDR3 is CASSQGSGGILETQYF. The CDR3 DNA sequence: TGTGCCAGCAGCCAAGGTAGCGGGGGCATTCTGGAGACCCAGTACTTC.

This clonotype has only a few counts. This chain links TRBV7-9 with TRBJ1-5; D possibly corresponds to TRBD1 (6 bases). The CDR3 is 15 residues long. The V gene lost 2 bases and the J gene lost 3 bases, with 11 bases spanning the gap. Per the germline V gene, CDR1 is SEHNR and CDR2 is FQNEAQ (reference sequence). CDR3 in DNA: TGTGCCAGCAGCTTAATGGGACAACCCAATCAGCCCCAGCATTTT. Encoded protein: CASSLMGQPNQPQHF.

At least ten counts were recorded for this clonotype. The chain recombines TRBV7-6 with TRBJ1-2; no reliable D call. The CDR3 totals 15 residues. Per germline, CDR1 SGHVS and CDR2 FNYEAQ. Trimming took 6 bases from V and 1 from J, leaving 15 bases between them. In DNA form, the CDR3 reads TGTGCCAGCAGTCCCCGGGAGGGTGATAACTATGGCTACACCTTC. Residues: CASSPREGDNYGYTF. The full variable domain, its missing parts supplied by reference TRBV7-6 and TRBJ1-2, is GAGVSQSPRYKVTKRGQDVALRCDPISGHVSLYWYRQALGQGPEFLTYFNYEAQQDKSGLPNDRFSAERPEGSISTLTIQRTEQRDSAMYRCASSPREGDNYGYTFGSGTRLTVV.